This T cell receptor beta chain was identified during a study of PD-L1 blockade in urothelial cancer. About the research overall: At 3 weeks (second dose) and 6 weeks after starting treatment, blood was analyzed.

Sequenced by immunoSEQ multiplex PCR; TCRdb stores in-frame clones only, minus some. The data hold tens of thousands of clones, with roughly 90% observed a single time. Germline trimming cut 6 bases from V and 3 bases from J; bases unmatched to any gene: 2. The CDR3 extends over 13 amino acids. The germline gives CDR1 MNHNS, CDR2 SASEGT. Documented time point: pretreatment peripheral blood. Patient sample counts ranged from 1 to 8, pretreatment and on-treatment. This chain connects TRBV6-1 to TRBJ2-7, with TRBD1 identical over 10 bases. The clonotype originates from a man in his fifties or sixties with urothelial cancer. Sequencing was performed on PBMCs, taken around atezolizumab (anti-PD-L1) treatment. The DNA of the CDR3 is TGTGCCAGCAGCGGGACAGGGGACTACGAGCAGTACTTC. It codes for CASSGTGDYEQYF.